These 5 T cell receptor beta chains came from one sample sequenced in a study of blood T cell repertoires in COVID-19 (dated by TCRdb to 2018 to 2020). The method behind the library was the immunoSEQ multiplex PCR assay. The table comes from immuneACCESS by way of TCRdb, which keeps in-frame sequences with V and J called. Part of the clones is missing from these tables; in studies checked, under half for an unresolved V gene and the rest for unknown reasons. The sample profile shows tens of thousands of clones; around 90% of them were found once. 4.9% of the sample belongs to the ten largest clones. Material: peripheral blood. These receptors were taken from a woman older than 75 with acute or convalescent COVID-19.

The chain employs TRBV7-2 and TRBJ2-3, with D maybe TRBD2 (6 bases). Trimming removed 4 bases at V and 4 bases at J, with 12 bases between. This CDR3 contains 14 residues. Per the germline V gene, CDR1 is SGHTA and CDR2 is FQGNSA. The CDR3, as DNA: TGTGCCAGCAGCTCGCGGACTACTCCAGATACGCAGTATTTT. It is translated as CASSSRTTPDTQYF. Drawing the rest from reference TRBV7-2 and TRBJ2-3, the complete variable domain is GAGVSQSPSNKVTEKGKDVELRCDPISGHTALYWYRQSLGQGLEFLIYFQGNSAPDKSGLPSDRFSAERTGGSVSTLTIQRTQQEDSAVYLCASSSRTTPDTQYFGPGTRLTVL.

The J gene is TRBJ1-1, the V gene TRBV18, with TRBD1 matching over 8 bases. V lost 6 bases to trimming and J lost 1 base; unmatched junction nucleotides: 10. This CDR3 has 16 residues. The germline V gene encodes CDR1 KGHSH and CDR2 LQKENI. CDR3 in amino acids: CASSGPGQVENTEAFF. As DNA, the CDR3 is TGTGCCAGCTCGGGTCCGGGACAGGTCGAGAACACTGAAGCTTTCTTT.

J is TRBJ1-2 and V is TRBV6-1; the D gene is possibly TRBD1 (5 bases). Germline V gene lookup returns CDR1 MNHNS and CDR2 SASEGT. The CDR3 totals 18 residues. V was shortened by 0 bases and J by 1 base, with 18 bases between the two germline ends. The CDR3 nucleotides read TGTGCCAGCAGTGAAGCGCTTGCAGGGATTAGAAGTAACTATGGCTACACCTTC. It specifies CASSEALAGIRSNYGYTF.

The chain links TRBV19 to TRBJ1-1, with D possibly TRBD1 on 6 matching bases. Trimming took 6 bases from V and 6 from J, leaving 20 bases between them. Germline V gene lookup returns CDR1 LNHDA and CDR2 SQIVND (reference sequence). This CDR3 is built from 15 residues. CDR3 coding DNA: TGTGCCAGTAGGGTAACAGGGACCTTACGGGCTGAAGCTTTCTTT. Protein sequence: CASRVTGTLRAEAFF.

V is TRBV6-1 and J is TRBJ1-2; tentatively, D is TRBD1 (6 bases). This CDR3 region has 14 residues. Germline V gene data show CDR1 as MNHNS and CDR2 as SASEGT. V was clipped by 1 base and J by 4 bases, with 10 bases between them. CDR3 sequence (DNA): TGTGCCAGCAGTGAAGGCGGACAGCTCTATGGCTACACCTTC. Translated: CASSEGGQLYGYTF.